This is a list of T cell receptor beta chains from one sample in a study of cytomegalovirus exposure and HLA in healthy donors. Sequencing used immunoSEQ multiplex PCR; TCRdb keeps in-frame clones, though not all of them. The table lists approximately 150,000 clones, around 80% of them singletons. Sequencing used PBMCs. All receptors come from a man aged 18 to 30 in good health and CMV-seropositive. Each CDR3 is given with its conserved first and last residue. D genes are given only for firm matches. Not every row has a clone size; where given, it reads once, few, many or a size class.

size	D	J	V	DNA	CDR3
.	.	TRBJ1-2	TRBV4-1	TGCGCCAGCAGCCAAGATCGCCTGGCGAGGTACTATGGCTACACCTTC	CASSQDRLARYYGYTF
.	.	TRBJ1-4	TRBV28	TGTGCCAGCAACGGAGGAGGCAGGAATGAAAAACTGTTTTTT	CASNGGGRNEKLFF
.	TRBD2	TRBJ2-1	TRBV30	TGTGCCTGGAGTGTACGACTAGCGGGGATCAATGAGCAGTTCTTC	CAWSVRLAGINEQFF
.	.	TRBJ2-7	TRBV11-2	TGTGCCAGCAGCTTAGGGCCAGGCGCAGCCGAGCAGTACTTC	CASSLGPGAAEQYF
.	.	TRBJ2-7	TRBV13	TGTGCCAGCAGGTGGACTAACTCCTACGAGCAGTACTTC	CASRWTNSYEQYF
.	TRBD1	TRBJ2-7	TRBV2	TGTGCCAGCAGTCTACATCAGGGGGCGAACGAGCAGTACTTC	CASSLHQGANEQYF
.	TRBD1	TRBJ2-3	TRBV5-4	TGTGCCAGCAGCTTGGTGCAGGGGGATACAGATACGCAGTATTTT	CASSLVQGDTDTQYF
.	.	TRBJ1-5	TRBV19	TGTGCCAGTAGACCCCGGGACTCGAGGAATCAGCCCCAGCATTTT	CASRPRDSRNQPQHF
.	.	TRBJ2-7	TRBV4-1	TGCGCCAGCAGCCAAGAAAGTTTGAGCTCCTACGAGCAGTACTTC	CASSQESLSSYEQYF
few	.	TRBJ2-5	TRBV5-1	TGCGCCAGCACTCAAACAGGGCTGGGACAAGAGACCCAGTACTTC	CASTQTGLGQETQYF
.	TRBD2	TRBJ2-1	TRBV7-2	TGTGCCAGCAGCCCCTCTAGCGGGAGGAACAATGAGCAGTTCTTC	CASSPSSGRNNEQFF
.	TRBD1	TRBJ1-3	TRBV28	TGTGCCAGCAGTTTAAGAGGGGGCTATGGAAACACCATATATTTT	CASSLRGGYGNTIYF
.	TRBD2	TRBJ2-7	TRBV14	TGTGCCAGCAGCCTAGTAGCGGGGGGCGACGAGCAGTACTTC	CASSLVAGGDEQYF
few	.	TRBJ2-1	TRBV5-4	TGTGCCAGCAGCTCCGCCGTCGGGAATGAGCAGTTCTTC	CASSSAVGNEQFF
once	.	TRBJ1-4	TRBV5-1	TGCGCCAGCAGCCTTGGTGGAGGCTACCCTAATGAAAAACTGTTTTTT	CASSLGGGYPNEKLFF
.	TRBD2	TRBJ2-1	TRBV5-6	TGTGCCAGCAGCTTGGGTAGCGGGAGGCCCTACAATGAGCAGTTCTTC	CASSLGSGRPYNEQFF
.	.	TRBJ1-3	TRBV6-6	TGTGCCACCGATAACAGGTACTCTGGAAACACCATATATTTT	CATDNRYSGNTIYF
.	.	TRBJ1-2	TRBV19	TGTGCCAGTAGCCCTCCTCACACCTTC	CASSPPHTF
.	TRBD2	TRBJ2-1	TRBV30	TGTGCCTGGGCCCCTTTTAGCGGGAGTATGAATGAGCAGTTCTTC	CAWAPFSGSMNEQFF
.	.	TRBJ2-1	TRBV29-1	TGCAGCGTGGAGGGGGGGACTCCACTATACAATGAGCAGTTCTTC	CSVEGGTPLYNEQFF
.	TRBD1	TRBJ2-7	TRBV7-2	TGTGCCAGCAGCGACAGGGATGGGGAGCAGTACTTC	CASSDRDGEQYF
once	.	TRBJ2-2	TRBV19	TGTGCCAGTTCCGACAGCCTGAACACCGGGGAGCTGTTTTTT	CASSDSLNTGELFF
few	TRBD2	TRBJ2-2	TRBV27	TGTGCCAGCAGTTTACGCCTAGCGGGAGTCGGCACCGGGGAGCTGTTTTTT	CASSLRLAGVGTGELFF
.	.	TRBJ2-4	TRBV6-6	TGTGCCAGCAGCCTCAAGGGTAGCGGAGCCAAAAACATTCAGTACTTC	CASSLKGSGAKNIQYF
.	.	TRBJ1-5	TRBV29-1	TGCAGCGTTGAAAGCTTGGACACTAGCAATCAGCCCCAGCATTTT	CSVESLDTSNQPQHF
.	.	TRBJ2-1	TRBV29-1	TGCAGCGTTGACCTACTTAACAATGAGCAGTTCTTC	CSVDLLNNEQFF
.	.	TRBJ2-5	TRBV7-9	TGTGCCAGCAGCTTAATAAACTCGCCAAAAGCGGAGACCCAGTACTTC	CASSLINSPKAETQYF
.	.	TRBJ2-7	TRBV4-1	TGCGCCAGCAGCCAACTGGCCGTCAGCGGATCCTACGAGCAGTACTTC	CASSQLAVSGSYEQYF
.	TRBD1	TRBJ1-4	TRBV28	TGTGCCAGCAGTTTTCAGGGACAGGGAAATTTGCCTGAAAAACTGTTTTTT	CASSFQGQGNLPEKLFF
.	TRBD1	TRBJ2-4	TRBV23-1	TGCGCCAGCAGTCAATCCCGACAGGGCAAAAACATTCAGTACTTC	CASSQSRQGKNIQYF
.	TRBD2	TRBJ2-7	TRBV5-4	TGTGCCAGCAGCGCCGGGACTAGCGGGAGGAATGAGCAGTACTTC	CASSAGTSGRNEQYF